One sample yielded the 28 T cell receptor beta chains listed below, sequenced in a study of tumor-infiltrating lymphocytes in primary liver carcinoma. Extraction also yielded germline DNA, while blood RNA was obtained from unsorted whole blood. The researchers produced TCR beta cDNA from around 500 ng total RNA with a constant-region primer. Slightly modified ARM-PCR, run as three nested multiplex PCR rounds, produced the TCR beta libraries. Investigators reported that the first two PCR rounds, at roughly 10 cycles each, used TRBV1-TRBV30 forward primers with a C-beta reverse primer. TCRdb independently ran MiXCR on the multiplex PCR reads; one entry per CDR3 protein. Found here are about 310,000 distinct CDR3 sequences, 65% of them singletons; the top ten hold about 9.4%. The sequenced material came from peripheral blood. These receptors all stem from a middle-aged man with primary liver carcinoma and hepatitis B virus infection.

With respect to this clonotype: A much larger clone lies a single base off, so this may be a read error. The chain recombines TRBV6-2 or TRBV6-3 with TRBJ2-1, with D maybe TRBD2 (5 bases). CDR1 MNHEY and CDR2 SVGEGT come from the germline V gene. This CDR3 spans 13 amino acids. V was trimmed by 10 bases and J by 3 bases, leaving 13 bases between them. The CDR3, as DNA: TGTGCCAACACCACGACTAACTACAATGAGCAGTTCTTC. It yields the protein CANTTTNYNEQFF.

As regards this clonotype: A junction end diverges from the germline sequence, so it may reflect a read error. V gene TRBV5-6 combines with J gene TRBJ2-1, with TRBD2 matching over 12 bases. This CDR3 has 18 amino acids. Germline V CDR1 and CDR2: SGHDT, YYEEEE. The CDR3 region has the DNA TGTGCCAGCAGCTTGGTCGAGACTAGCGGGAGTATCTACAGTGAGCAGTTCTTC. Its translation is CASSLVETSGSIYSEQFF.

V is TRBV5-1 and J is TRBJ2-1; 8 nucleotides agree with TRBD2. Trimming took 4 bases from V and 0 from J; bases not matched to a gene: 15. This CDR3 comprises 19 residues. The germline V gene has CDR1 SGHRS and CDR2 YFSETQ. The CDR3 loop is CASSPLRSGSISSYNEQFF. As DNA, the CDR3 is TGCGCCAGCAGCCCCTTAAGGAGCGGGAGCATTTCCTCCTACAATGAGCAGTTCTTC. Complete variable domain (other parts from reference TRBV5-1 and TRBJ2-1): KAGVTQTPRYLIKTRGQQVTLSCSPISGHRSVSWYQQTPGQGLQFLFEYFSETQRNKGNFPGRFSGRQFSNSRSEMNVSTLELGDSALYLCASSPLRSGSISSYNEQFFGPGTRLTVL.

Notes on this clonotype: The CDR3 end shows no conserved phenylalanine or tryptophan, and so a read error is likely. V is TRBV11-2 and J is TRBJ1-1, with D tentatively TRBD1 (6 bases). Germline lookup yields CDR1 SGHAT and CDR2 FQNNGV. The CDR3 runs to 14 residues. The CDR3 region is CVSSLGQLNTEAFY. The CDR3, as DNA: TGTGTCAGCAGCTTAGGACAGTTAAACACTGAAGCTTTCTAT.

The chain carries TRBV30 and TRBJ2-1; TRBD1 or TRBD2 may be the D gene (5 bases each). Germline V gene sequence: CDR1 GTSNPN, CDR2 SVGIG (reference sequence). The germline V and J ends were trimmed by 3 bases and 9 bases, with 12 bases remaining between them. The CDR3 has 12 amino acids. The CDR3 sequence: CAWSLRGLEQFF. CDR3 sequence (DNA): TGTGCCTGGAGCCTGAGGGGCCTTGAGCAGTTCTTC.

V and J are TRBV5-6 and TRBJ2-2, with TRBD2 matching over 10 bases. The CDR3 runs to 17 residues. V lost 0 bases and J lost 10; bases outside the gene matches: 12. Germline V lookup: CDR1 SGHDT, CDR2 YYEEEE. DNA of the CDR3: TGTGCCAGCAGCTTGGAGCCTAGCGGGAGATCAACGGAGGAGCTGTTTTTT. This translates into CASSLEPSGRSTEELFF.

The CDR3 nucleotides read TGTGCCACCAGTGTAGGGAGCTCCTACGAGCAGTACTTC. It is translated as CATSVGSSYEQYF. This chain uses TRBV24-1 with TRBJ2-7; the D gene is possibly TRBD2 (5 bases). The germline V and J ends were trimmed by 5 bases and 0 bases, with 7 bases remaining between them. The CDR3 runs 13 residues. Germline V CDR1 and CDR2: KGHDR, SFDVKD.

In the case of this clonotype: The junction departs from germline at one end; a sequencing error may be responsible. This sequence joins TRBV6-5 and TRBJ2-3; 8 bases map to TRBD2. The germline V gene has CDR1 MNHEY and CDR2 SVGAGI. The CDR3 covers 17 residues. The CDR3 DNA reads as TGCGCCAGCAAGGCGACTAGCGTGAGCCAGGGCACAGATACGCAGTATTTT. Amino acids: CASKATSVSQGTDTQYF.

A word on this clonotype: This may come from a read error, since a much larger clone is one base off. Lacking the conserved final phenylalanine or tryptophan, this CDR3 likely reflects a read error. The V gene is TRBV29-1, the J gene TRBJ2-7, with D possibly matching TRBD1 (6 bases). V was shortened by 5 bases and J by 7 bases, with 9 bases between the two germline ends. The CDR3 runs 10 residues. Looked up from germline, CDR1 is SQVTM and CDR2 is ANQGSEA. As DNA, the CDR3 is TGCAGCGTTACCGGGACAGAGCAGTACCTC. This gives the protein CSVTGTEQYL.

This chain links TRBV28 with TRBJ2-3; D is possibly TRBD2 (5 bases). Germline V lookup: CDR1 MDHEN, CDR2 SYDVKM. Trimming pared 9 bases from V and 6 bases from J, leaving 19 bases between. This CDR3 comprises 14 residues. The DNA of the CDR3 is TGTGCCAGTCTCCGCGGAGCGGTCACGGATACGCAGTATTTT. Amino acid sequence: CASLRGAVTDTQYF.

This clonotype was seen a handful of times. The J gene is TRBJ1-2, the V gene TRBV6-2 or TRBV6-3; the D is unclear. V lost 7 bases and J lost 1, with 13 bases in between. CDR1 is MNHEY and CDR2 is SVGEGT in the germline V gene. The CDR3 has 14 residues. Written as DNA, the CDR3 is TGTGCCAGCAAGGACCTCCTGGTTAACTATGGCTACACCTTC. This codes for CASKDLLVNYGYTF.

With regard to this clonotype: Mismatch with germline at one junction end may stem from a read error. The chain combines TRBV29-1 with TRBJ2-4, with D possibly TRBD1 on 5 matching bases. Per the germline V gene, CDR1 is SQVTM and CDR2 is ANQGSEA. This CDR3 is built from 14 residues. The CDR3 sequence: CSVLVIGAKIIQYF. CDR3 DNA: TGCAGTGTCCTGGTTATTGGGGCCAAAATCATTCAGTACTTC. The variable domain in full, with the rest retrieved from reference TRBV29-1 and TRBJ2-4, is SAVISQKPSRDICQRGTSLTIQCQVDSQVTMMFWYRQQPGQSLTLIATANQGSEATYESGFVIDKFPISRPNLTFSTLTVSNMSPEDSSIYLCSVLVIGAKIIQYFGAGTRLSVL.

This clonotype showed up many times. Written as DNA, the CDR3 is TGTGCCAGCAGTTACCGGGACAGCAATCAGCCCCAGCATTTT. The encoded protein is CASSYRDSNQPQHF. V usage is TRBV6-2 or TRBV6-3 and J usage is TRBJ1-5, with D maybe TRBD1 (5 bases). CDR1 and CDR2 (germline): MNHEY, SVGEGT. Trimming shortened V by 2 bases and J by 1 base, and 6 bases separated the two germline ends. The CDR3 sequence is 14 residues long.

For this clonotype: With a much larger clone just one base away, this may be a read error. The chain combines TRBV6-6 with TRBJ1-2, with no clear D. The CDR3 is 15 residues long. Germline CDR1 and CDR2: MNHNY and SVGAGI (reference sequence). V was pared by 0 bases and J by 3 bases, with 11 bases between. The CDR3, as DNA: TGTGCCAGCAGTTACTCGCCGAGGACCGACTATGGCTACACCTTC. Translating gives CASSYSPRTDYGYTF.

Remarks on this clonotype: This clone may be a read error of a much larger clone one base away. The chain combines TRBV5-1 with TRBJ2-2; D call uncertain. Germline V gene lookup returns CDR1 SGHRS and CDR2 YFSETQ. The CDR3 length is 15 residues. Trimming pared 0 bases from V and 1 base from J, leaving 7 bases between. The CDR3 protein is CASSLDGLNTGELFF. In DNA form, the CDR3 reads TGCGCCAGCAGCTTGGACGGATTGAACACCGGGGAGCTGTTTTTT.

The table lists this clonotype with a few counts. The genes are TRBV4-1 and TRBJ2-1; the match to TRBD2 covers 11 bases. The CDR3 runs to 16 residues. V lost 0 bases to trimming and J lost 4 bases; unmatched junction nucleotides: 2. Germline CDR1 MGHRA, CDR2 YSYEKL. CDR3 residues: CASSQEASGRYNEQFF. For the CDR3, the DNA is TGCGCCAGCAGCCAAGAGGCTAGCGGGAGGTACAATGAGCAGTTCTTC.

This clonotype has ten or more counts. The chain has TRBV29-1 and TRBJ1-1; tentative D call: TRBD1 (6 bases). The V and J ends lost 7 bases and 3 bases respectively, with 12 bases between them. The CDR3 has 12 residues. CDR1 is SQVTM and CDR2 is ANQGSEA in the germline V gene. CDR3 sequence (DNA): TGCAGCGGGCGGCAGGGGTACACTGAAGCTTTCTTT. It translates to CSGRQGYTEAFF.

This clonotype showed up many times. In DNA form, the CDR3 reads TGTGCCAGCAGCTTACGGCGGACTAGCGGTTACAATGAGCAGTTCTTC. This translates into CASSLRRTSGYNEQFF. This sequence joins TRBV11-2 and TRBJ2-1; TRBD2 agrees at 10 bases. Looked up from germline, CDR1 is SGHAT and CDR2 is FQNNGV. CDR3 length equals 16 residues. V shed 2 bases and J 4 bases; nucleotides not matched to a gene: 5.

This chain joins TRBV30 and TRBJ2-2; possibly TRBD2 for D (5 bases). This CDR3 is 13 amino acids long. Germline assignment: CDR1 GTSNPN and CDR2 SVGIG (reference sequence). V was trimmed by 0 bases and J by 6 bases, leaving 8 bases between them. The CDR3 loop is CAWSVLGAGELFF. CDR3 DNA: TGTGCCTGGAGTGTACTCGGGGCCGGGGAGCTGTTTTTT.

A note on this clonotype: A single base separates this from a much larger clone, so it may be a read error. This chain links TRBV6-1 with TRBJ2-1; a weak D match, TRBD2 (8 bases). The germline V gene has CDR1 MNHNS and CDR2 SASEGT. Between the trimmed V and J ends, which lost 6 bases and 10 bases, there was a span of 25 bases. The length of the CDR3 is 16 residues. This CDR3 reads CASRERGLAGPPEQFF. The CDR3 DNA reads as TGTGCCAGCAGAGAAAGGGGGCTAGCGGGTCCCCCGGAGCAGTTCTTC.

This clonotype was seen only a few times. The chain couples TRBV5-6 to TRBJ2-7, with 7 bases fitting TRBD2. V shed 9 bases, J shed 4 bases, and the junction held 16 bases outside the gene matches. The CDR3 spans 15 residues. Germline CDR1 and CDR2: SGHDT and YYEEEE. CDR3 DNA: TGTGCCACCGGGCACTCTAGCGGAGGCGGTTACGAGCAGTACTTC. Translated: CATGHSSGGGYEQYF.

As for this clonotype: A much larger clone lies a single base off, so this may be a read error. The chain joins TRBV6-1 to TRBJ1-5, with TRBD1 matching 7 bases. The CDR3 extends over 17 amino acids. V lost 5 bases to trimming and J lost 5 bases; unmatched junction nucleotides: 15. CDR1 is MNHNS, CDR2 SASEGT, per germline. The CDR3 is CASSQQGGAMSYQPQHF. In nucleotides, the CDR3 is TGTGCCAGCAGTCAGCAAGGGGGCGCGATGAGCTATCAGCCCCAGCATTTT.

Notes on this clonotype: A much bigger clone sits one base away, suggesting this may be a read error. CDR3: CTSSYGLAGTAGDTQYF. DNA for the CDR3: TGTACCAGCAGTTACGGCCTAGCGGGAACTGCGGGAGATACGCAGTATTTT. The chain is built from TRBV6-5 and TRBJ2-3, with 9 bases identical to TRBD2. Per germline, CDR1 MNHEY and CDR2 SVGAGI. This CDR3 has 17 amino acids.

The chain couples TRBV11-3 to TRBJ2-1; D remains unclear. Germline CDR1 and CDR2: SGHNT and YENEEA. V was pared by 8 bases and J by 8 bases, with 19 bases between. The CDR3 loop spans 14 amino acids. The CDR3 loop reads CASCPQWAGHEQFF. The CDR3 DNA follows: TGTGCCAGCTGCCCCCAGTGGGCAGGTCATGAGCAGTTCTTC. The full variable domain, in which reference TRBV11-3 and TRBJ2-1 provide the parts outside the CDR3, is EAGVVQSPRYKIIEKKQPVAFWCNPISGHNTLYWYLQNLGQGPELLIRYENEEAVDDSQLPKDRFSAERLKGVDSTLKIQPAELGDSAVYLCASCPQWAGHEQFFGPGTRLTVL.

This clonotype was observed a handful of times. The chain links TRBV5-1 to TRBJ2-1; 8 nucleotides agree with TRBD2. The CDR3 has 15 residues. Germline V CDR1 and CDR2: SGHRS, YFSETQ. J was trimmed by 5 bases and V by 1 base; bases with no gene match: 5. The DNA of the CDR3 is TGCGCCAGCAGCTTGTCCGGGAGGGGACACAATGAGCAGTTCTTC. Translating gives CASSLSGRGHNEQFF.

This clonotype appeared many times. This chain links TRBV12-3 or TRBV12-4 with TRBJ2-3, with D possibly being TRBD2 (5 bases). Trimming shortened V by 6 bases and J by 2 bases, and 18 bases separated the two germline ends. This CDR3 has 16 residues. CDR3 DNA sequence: TGTGCCAGCAGCCGGGCGGGCTCCCCAGTCACAGATACGCAGTATTTT. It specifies CASSRAGSPVTDTQYF.

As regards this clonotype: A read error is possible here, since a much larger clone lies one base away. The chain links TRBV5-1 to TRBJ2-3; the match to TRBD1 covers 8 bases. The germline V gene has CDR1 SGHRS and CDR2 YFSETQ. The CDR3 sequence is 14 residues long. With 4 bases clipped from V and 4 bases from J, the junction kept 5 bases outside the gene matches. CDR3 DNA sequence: TGCGCCAGCAGCAGTGGACAGGGCGCAGATACGCAGTATTTT. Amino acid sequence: CASSSGQGADTQYF. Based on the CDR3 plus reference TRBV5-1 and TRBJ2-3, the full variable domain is KAGVTQTPRYLIKTRGQQVTLSCSPISGHRSVSWYQQTPGQGLQFLFEYFSETQRNKGNFPGRFSGRQFSNSRSEMNVSTLELGDSALYLCASSSGQGADTQYFGPGTRLTVL.

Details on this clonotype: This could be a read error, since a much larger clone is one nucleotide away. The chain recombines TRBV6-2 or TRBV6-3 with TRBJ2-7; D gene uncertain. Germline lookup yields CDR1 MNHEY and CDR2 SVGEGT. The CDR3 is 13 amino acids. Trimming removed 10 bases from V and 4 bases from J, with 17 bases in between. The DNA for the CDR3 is TGTGCCAACACCTCCCTCACGGGTTACGAGCAGTACTTC. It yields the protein CANTSLTGYEQYF.